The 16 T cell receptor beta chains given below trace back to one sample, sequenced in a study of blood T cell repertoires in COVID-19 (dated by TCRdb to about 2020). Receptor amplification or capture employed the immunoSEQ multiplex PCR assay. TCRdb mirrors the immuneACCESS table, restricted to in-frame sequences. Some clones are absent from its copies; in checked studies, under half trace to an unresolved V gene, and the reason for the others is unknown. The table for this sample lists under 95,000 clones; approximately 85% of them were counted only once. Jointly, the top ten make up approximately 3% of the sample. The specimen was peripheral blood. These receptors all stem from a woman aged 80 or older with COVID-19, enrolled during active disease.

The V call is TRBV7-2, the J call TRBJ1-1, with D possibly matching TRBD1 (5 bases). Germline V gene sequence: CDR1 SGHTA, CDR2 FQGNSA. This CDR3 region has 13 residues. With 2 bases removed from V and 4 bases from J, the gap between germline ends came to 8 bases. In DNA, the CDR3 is TGTGCCAGCAGCTTATTCCAGGGCACTGAAGCTTTCTTT. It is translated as CASSLFQGTEAFF.

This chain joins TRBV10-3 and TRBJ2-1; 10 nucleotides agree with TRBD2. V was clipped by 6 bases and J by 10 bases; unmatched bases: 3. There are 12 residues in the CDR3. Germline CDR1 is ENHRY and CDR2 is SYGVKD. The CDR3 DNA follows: TGTGCCATCAGACCAGCGGGGGGGGAGCAGTTCTTC. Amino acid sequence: CAIRPAGGEQFF.

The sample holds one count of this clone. CDR3 residues: CATSSRDRGNEQFF. The DNA for the CDR3 is TGTGCCACCAGCAGCAGGGACAGGGGCAATGAGCAGTTCTTC. The chain links TRBV15 to TRBJ2-1, with 10 bases lining up with TRBD1. Germline CDR1 reads LNHNV; CDR2 reads YYDKDF (reference sequence). The CDR3 covers 14 residues. Germline trimming cut 3 bases from V and 6 bases from J; bases unmatched to any gene: 2.

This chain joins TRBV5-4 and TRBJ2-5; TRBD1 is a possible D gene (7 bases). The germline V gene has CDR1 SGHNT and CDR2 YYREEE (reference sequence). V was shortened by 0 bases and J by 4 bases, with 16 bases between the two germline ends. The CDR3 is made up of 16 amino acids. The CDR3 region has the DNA TGTGCCAGCAGCTTGGCAGGGGGGCAGGCCGGAGAGACCCAGTACTTC. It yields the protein CASSLAGGQAGETQYF. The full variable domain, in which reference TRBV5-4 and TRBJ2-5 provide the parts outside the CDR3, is ETGVTQSPTHLIKTRGQQVTLRCSSQSGHNTVSWYQQALGQGPQFIFQYYREEENGRGNFPPRFSGLQFPNYSSELNVNALELDDSALYLCASSLAGGQAGETQYFGPGTRLLVL.

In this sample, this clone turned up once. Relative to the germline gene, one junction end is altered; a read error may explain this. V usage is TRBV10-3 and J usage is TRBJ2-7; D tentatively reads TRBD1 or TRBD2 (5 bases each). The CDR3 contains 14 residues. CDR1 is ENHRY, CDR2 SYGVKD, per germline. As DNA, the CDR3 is TGTGCCATCAGCGAGTCAGGGAGCTCCTACGAGCAGTACTTC. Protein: CAISESGSSYEQYF.

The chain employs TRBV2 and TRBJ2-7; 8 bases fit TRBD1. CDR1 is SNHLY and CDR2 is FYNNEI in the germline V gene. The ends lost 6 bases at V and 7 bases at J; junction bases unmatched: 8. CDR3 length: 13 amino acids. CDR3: CASRRQGMGEQYF. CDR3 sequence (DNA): TGTGCCAGCAGGAGACAGGGGATGGGGGAGCAGTACTTC.

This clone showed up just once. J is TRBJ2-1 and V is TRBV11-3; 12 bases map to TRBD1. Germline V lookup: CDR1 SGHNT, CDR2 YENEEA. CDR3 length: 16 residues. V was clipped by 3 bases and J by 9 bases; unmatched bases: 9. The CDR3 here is CASSFNWDRGLGEQFF. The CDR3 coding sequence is TGTGCCAGCAGCTTTAACTGGGACAGGGGGCTTGGTGAGCAGTTCTTC.

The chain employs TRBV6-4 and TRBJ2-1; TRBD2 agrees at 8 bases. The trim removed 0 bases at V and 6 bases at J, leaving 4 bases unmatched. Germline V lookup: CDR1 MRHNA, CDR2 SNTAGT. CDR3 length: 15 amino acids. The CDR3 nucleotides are TGTGCCAGCAGTGACTCGCCCGGGACTAGCAATGAGCAGTTCTTC. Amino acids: CASSDSPGTSNEQFF.

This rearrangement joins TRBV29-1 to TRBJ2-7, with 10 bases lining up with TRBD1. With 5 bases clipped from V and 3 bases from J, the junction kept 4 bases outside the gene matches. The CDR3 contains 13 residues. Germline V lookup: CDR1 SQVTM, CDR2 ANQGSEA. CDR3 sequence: CSVRGQGIYEQYF. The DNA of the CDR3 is TGCAGCGTTAGGGGACAGGGGATCTACGAGCAGTACTTC.

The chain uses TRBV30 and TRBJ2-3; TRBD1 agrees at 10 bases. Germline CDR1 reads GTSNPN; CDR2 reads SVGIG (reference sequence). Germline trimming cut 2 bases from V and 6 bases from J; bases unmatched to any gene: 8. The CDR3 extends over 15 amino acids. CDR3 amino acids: CAWSIKTGGRDTQYF. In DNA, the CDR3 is TGTGCCTGGAGTATCAAGACAGGGGGCCGGGATACGCAGTATTTT.

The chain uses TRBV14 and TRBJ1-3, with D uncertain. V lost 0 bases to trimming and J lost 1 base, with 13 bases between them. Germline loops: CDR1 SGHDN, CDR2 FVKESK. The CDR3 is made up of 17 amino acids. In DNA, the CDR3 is TGTGCCAGCAGCCAAGACTTACCGCGATATTCTGGAAACACCATATATTTT. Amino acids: CASSQDLPRYSGNTIYF.

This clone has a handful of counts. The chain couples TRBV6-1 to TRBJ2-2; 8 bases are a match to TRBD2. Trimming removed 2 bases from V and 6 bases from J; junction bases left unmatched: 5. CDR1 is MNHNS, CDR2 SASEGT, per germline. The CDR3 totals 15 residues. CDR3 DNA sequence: TGTGCCAGCAGTGAAACTAGCGGAGGCGCCGGGGAGCTGTTTTTT. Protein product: CASSETSGGAGELFF.

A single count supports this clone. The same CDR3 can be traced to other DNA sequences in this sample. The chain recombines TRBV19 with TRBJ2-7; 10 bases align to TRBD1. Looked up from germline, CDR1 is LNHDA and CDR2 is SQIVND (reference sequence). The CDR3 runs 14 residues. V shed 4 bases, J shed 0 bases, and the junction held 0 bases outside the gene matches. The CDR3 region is CASSRDRGSYEQYF. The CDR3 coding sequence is TGTGCCAGTAGTAGGGACAGGGGCTCCTACGAGCAGTACTTC.

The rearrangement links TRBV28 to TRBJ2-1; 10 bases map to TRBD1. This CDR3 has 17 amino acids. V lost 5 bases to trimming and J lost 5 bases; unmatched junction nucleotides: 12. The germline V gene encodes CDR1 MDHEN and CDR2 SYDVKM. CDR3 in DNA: TGTGCCAGCAGTAATGACCCGGGACAGGGGTTCGACAATGAGCAGTTCTTC. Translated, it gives CASSNDPGQGFDNEQFF.

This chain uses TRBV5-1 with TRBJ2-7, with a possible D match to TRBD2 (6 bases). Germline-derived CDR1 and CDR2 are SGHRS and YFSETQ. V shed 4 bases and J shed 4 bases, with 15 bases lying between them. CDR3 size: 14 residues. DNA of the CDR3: TGCGCCAGCAGCCCGGCGGGGTTTCTATACGAGCAGTACTTC. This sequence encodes CASSPAGFLYEQYF.

CDR3 bases: TGTGCCAGCAGTGAACTCCGGGGGGCGCCTCGGGGCTACACCTTC. Protein product: CASSELRGAPRGYTF. The rearrangement uses TRBV2 and TRBJ1-2; D possibly corresponds to TRBD1 (6 bases). V was cut by 2 bases and J by 8 bases, with 18 bases left in between. The germline CDR1 and CDR2 sequences are SNHLY and FYNNEI. The CDR3 contains 15 residues.